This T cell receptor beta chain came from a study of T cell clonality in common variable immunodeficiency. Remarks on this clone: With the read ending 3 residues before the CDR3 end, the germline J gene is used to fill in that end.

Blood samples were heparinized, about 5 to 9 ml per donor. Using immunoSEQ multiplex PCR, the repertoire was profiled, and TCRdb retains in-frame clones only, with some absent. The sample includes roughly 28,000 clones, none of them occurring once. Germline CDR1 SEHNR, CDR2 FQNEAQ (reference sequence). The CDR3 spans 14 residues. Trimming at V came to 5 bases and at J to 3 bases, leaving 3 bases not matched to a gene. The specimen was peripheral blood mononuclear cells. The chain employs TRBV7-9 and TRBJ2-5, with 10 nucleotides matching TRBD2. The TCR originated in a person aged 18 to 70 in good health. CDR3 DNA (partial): TGTGCCAGCAGCCCCGGGACTAGCGAAGAGACC. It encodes CASSPGTSEET. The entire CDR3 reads CASSPGTSEETQYF.